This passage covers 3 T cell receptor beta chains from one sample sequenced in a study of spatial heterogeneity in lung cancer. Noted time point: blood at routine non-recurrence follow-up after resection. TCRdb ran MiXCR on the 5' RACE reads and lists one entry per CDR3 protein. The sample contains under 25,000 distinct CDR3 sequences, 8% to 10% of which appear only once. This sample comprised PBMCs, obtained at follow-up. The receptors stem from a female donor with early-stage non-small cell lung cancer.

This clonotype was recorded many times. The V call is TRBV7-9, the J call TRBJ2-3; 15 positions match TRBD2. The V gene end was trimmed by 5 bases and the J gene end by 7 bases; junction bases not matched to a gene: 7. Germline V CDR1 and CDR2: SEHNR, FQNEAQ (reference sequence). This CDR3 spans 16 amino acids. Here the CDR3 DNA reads TGTGCCAGCAGCCGTGGACTAGCGGGGGGGCTGAATACGCAGTATTTT. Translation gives CASSRGLAGGLNTQYF.

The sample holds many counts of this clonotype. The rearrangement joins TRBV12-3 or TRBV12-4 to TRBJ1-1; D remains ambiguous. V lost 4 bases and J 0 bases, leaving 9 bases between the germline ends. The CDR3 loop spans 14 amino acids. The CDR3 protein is CASSSTAMNTEAFF. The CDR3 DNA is TGTGCCAGCAGTTCGACTGCAATGAACACTGAAGCTTTCTTT.

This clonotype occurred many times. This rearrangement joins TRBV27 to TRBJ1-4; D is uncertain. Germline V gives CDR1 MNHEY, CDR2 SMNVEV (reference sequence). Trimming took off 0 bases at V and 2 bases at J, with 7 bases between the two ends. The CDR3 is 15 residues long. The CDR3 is CASSLSRATNEKLFF. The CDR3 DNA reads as TGTGCCAGCAGTTTATCAAGGGCGACTAATGAAAAACTGTTTTTT.